This T cell receptor beta chain derives from a study of cytomegalovirus exposure and HLA in healthy donors. To note about this clone: The target antigen is unknown. Mismatch with germline at one junction end may stem from a read error.

Overall study results and limits: In a later analysis, TCR beta V- and J-gene trimming showed a link to a missense DCLRE1C variant. Overall, some 160 TCR beta chains were annotated as cytomegalovirus-associated. Immune exposure information comprised only CMV serostatus.

The PCR made use of 60 Vbeta and 13 Jbeta primers. TCRdb keeps only in-frame clones here, not all; method: immunoSEQ multiplex PCR. The repertoire holds about 100,000 clones, with 79% as singletons. The CDR3 is made up of 15 amino acids. CDR1 SGHTA and CDR2 FQGNSA come from the germline V gene. The sequenced sample was PBMCs. The receptor comes from a female donor in good health and CMV-seropositive. This chain uses TRBV7-2 with TRBJ2-1; 7 bases agree with TRBD2. DNA of the CDR3: TGTGCCGGCAGCTTAGAGCGCGGGAGTCTTAATGAGCAGTTCTTC. It translates to CAGSLERGSLNEQFF.